These 25 T cell receptor beta chains were sequenced from one sample in a study of early T cells in non-severe SARS-CoV-2 infection. TCRdb re-called the 5' RACE reads through MiXCR, storing one row per CDR3 protein. The repertoire consists of about 57,000 distinct CDR3 sequences, with roughly 10% occurring once and the leading ten covering less than 10%. The sample consisted of whole blood. All receptors derive from an adult who was a healthcare worker with PCR-confirmed SARS-CoV-2 infection or an uninfected control (not recorded which).

This clonotype was recorded many times. V gene TRBV27 combines with J gene TRBJ1-1; TRBD1 might be the D (6 bases). Germline V gene data show CDR1 as MNHEY and CDR2 as SMNVEV (reference sequence). V lost 5 bases and J lost 5, with 18 bases in between. The CDR3 is made up of 15 amino acids. CDR3 DNA sequence: TGTGCCAGCAGTCCTCTCAGGGGAGGACGGACTGAAGCTTTCTTT. Translation: CASSPLRGGRTEAFF.

In its sample, this clonotype was seen many times. V is TRBV14 and J is TRBJ2-6, with D hard to call. The germline CDR1 and CDR2 sequences are SGHDN and FVKESK. This CDR3 is 14 amino acids long. V was shortened by 4 bases and J by 5 bases, with 9 bases between the two germline ends. For the CDR3, the DNA is TGTGCCAGCAGCCGACCGGCCCGGGCCAACGTCCTGACTTTC. This codes for CASSRPARANVLTF.

This clonotype was seen only a few times. CDR3 nucleotides: TGCGCCAGCAGCTTGGAGACGCCTAACTATGGCTACACCTTC. Its translation: CASSLETPNYGYTF. The chain has TRBV5-1 and TRBJ1-2, with D unresolved. Germline V gene lookup returns CDR1 SGHRS and CDR2 YFSETQ. Trimming stripped 0 bases from V and 0 bases from J, with 6 bases between. This CDR3 contains 14 residues.

This clonotype appeared many times. The chain employs TRBV4-3 and TRBJ2-1; the match to TRBD2 covers 8 bases. Germline assignment: CDR1 LGHNA and CDR2 YSLEER. This CDR3 has 21 residues. V gave up 1 base and J gave up 5 bases; unmatched junction bases: 22. This CDR3 reads CASSQVLWVEPPGGPDNEQFF. The CDR3 coding sequence is TGCGCCAGCAGCCAAGTACTGTGGGTTGAGCCCCCGGGAGGGCCAGACAATGAGCAGTTCTTC.

This clonotype was counted between two and nine times. V and J are TRBV29-1 and TRBJ1-1; D gene ambiguous. This CDR3 region has 11 residues. With 6 bases removed from V and 5 bases from J, the gap between germline ends came to 10 bases. The germline gives CDR1 SQVTM, CDR2 ANQGSEA. CDR3 coding DNA: TGCAGCGTCCTCGGGATAACTGAAGCTTTCTTT. Translated, it gives CSVLGITEAFF.

This clonotype was observed at least ten times. The chain has TRBV24-1 and TRBJ2-7; 12 bases are a match to TRBD2. Trimming at V came to 3 bases and at J to 5 bases, leaving 7 bases not matched to a gene. CDR3 size: 16 residues. Germline V gene lookup returns CDR1 KGHDR and CDR2 SFDVKD. CDR3 protein: CATSDPRLAGVDEQYF. CDR3 bases: TGTGCCACCAGTGATCCAAGACTAGCGGGAGTAGACGAGCAGTACTTC.

This clonotype was counted between two and nine times. The V and J genes are TRBV27 and TRBJ1-5; maybe TRBD1 (6 bases). The CDR3 is 16 residues long. Germline V gene sequence: CDR1 MNHEY, CDR2 SMNVEV (reference sequence). V was pared by 5 bases and J by 7 bases, with 21 bases between. The CDR3 sequence: CASSPSWGRTHQPQHF. The CDR3 DNA sequence: TGTGCCAGCAGTCCGTCCTGGGGGCGCACCCACCAGCCCCAGCATTTT.

There are a few counts of this clonotype. The rearrangement uses TRBV6-5 and TRBJ2-3, with D possibly being TRBD2 (6 bases). There are 14 residues in the CDR3. V gave up 6 bases and J gave up 0 bases, with 10 bases separating them. CDR1 is MNHEY, CDR2 SVGAGI, per germline. The CDR3 nucleotides read TGTGCCAGCAGACTAGCCCTTAGCACAGATACGCAGTATTTT. Protein product: CASRLALSTDTQYF.

The V gene is TRBV20-1, the J gene TRBJ2-1; 11 nucleotides align to TRBD2. V was clipped by 6 bases and J by 6 bases; unmatched bases: 7. The CDR3 runs 14 residues. Germline V CDR1 and CDR2: DFQATT, SNEGSKA (reference sequence). The CDR3 DNA reads as TGCAGTGCGCCGGGACTAGCGGCGATCAATGAGCAGTTCTTC. It yields the protein CSAPGLAAINEQFF.

There are a few counts of this clonotype. J is TRBJ1-1 and V is TRBV7-3; D remains ambiguous. V was cut by 4 bases and J by 4 bases, with 13 bases left in between. This CDR3 is built from 14 residues. The germline gives CDR1 SGHTA, CDR2 FQGTGA. In DNA, the CDR3 is TGTGCCAGCAGCTCAACTCCAGGCACCACTGAAGCTTTCTTT. This gives the protein CASSSTPGTTEAFF.

The table lists this clonotype with many counts. The chain links TRBV6-4 to TRBJ2-1; 10 positions match TRBD2. Losses at the gene ends were 3 bases for V and 4 bases for J; bases not matched to a gene: 3. The CDR3 sequence is 15 residues long. Per the germline V gene, CDR1 is MRHNA and CDR2 is SNTAGT. The CDR3 sequence is CASSEAGGIYNEQFF. The CDR3 region has the DNA TGTGCCAGCAGTGAAGCGGGAGGGATATACAATGAGCAGTTCTTC.

The rearrangement links TRBV20-1 to TRBJ2-1; 10 positions agree with TRBD2. The CDR3 has 13 amino acids. The V and J ends lost 5 bases and 8 bases, in that order; junction bases with no gene match: 6. The germline V gene has CDR1 DFQATT and CDR2 SNEGSKA (reference sequence). Here the CDR3 DNA reads TGCAGTGCTTCGGGACTAGCGTTCGATGAGCAGTTCTTC. This sequence encodes CSASGLAFDEQFF.

This clonotype showed up many times. V and J are TRBV29-1 and TRBJ2-5; 10 positions agree with TRBD1. Germline lookup yields CDR1 SQVTM and CDR2 ANQGSEA. The length of the CDR3 is 15 residues. Trimming cost V 6 bases and J 0 bases; bases outside gene matches: 7. This chain's CDR3 is CSVPPDRGYQETQYF. Here the CDR3 DNA reads TGCAGCGTCCCCCCGGACAGGGGGTACCAAGAGACCCAGTACTTC.

This clonotype was counted at least ten times. The chain has TRBV5-4 and TRBJ1-1, with a possible D match to TRBD1 (5 bases). Trimming shortened V by 3 bases and J by 3 bases, and 15 bases separated the two germline ends. In germline, CDR1 is SGHNT, CDR2 YYREEE (reference sequence). This CDR3 comprises 15 residues. The CDR3 loop is CASSSHAGGYTEAFF. The DNA for the CDR3 is TGTGCCAGCAGCTCTCATGCCGGGGGGTACACTGAAGCTTTCTTT.

The rearrangement joins TRBV9 to TRBJ1-1; 7 positions agree with TRBD1. The germline gives CDR1 SGDLS, CDR2 YYNGEE. The ends lost 4 bases at V and 8 bases at J; junction bases unmatched: 5. The CDR3 totals 12 residues. The CDR3 reads CASSPQQGEAFF. In nucleotides, the CDR3 is TGTGCCAGCAGCCCTCAACAGGGGGAAGCTTTCTTT. Full variable domain (remainder filled in from reference TRBV9 and TRBJ1-1): DSGVTQTPKHLITATGQRVTLRCSPRSGDLSVYWYQQSLDQGLQFLIQYYNGEERAKGNILERFSAQQFPDLHSELNLSSLELGDSALYFCASSPQQGEAFFGQGTRLTVV.

This clonotype was found many times. This rearrangement joins TRBV7-2 to TRBJ1-1; 7 nucleotides match TRBD1. Unmatched junction bases numbered 14, after V lost 6 bases and J lost 1 base. The CDR3 loop spans 17 amino acids. Germline-derived CDR1 and CDR2 are SGHTA and FQGNSA. CDR3 sequence (DNA): TGTGCCAGCAGAAAGGGACAGATAACACTTGGGAACACTGAAGCTTTCTTT. Amino acids: CASRKGQITLGNTEAFF.

This clonotype showed up many times. The chain is built from TRBV5-6 and TRBJ2-1; D unresolved. The CDR3 spans 15 residues. The V gene lost 3 bases and the J gene lost 8 bases, with 18 bases spanning the gap. Germline loops: CDR1 SGHDT, CDR2 YYEEEE. The CDR3 reads CASSSNPLMTYEQFF. In DNA, the CDR3 is TGTGCCAGCAGCTCCAACCCGCTTATGACATATGAGCAGTTCTTC.

This clonotype was observed at least ten times. V gene TRBV20-1 combines with J gene TRBJ2-5, with 7 bases matching TRBD2. Trimming removed 3 bases from V and 2 bases from J; junction bases left unmatched: 6. The length of the CDR3 is 14 residues. Germline loops: CDR1 DFQATT, CDR2 SNEGSKA (reference sequence). CDR3 region: CSASGSGLQETQYF. CDR3 nucleotide sequence: TGCAGTGCTAGCGGTAGCGGGCTTCAAGAGACCCAGTACTTC.

The chain has TRBV10-3 and TRBJ2-7; TRBD2 aligns across 9 bases. J lost 2 bases, V lost 4 bases, and 3 bases had no gene match. CDR3 size: 14 residues. Germline V gene lookup returns CDR1 ENHRY and CDR2 SYGVKD. The chain's CDR3 is CAISALAGTYEQYF. CDR3 DNA sequence: TGTGCCATCAGTGCGCTAGCGGGGACCTACGAGCAGTACTTC.

This clonotype was detected ten times or more. The chain combines TRBV7-9 with TRBJ1-1; D is undetermined. The CDR3 is 13 amino acids. V lost 1 base and J 6 bases, leaving 9 bases between the germline ends. Germline V gene lookup returns CDR1 SEHNR and CDR2 FQNEAQ (reference sequence). The CDR3 here is CASSLEVEAEAFF. CDR3 nucleotide sequence: TGTGCCAGCAGCTTAGAGGTGGAAGCTGAAGCTTTCTTT. The complete variable domain, with remaining parts taken from reference TRBV7-9 and TRBJ1-1, reads DTGVSQNPRHKITKRGQNVTFRCDPISEHNRLYWYRQTLGQGPEFLTYFQNEAQLEKSRLLSDRFSAERPKGSFSTLEIQRTEQGDSAMYLCASSLEVEAEAFFGQGTRLTVV.

J is TRBJ1-3 and V is TRBV7-8; D gene ambiguous. This CDR3 comprises 15 residues. Deletions cut 5 bases from V and 0 bases from J, with 11 bases between. CDR1 and CDR2 (germline): SGHVS, FQNEAQ. CDR3 protein: CASSPPGYSGNTIYF. The CDR3 region has the DNA TGTGCCAGCAGCCCCCCGGGGTACTCTGGAAACACCATATATTTT.

In this sample, this clonotype turned up many times. The chain's CDR3 is CASSSEGTGTNTEAFF. The CDR3 DNA follows: TGCGCCAGCAGCTCAGAAGGGACAGGGACGAACACTGAAGCTTTCTTT. The J gene is TRBJ1-1, the V gene TRBV5-1; TRBD1 matches at 9 bases. Germline V lookup: CDR1 SGHRS, CDR2 YFSETQ. V trimming: 3 bases; J trimming: 1 base; junction bases outside the gene matches: 7. The CDR3 spans 16 residues. Together with reference TRBV5-1 and TRBJ1-1, the CDR3 gives the full variable domain: KAGVTQTPRYLIKTRGQQVTLSCSPISGHRSVSWYQQTPGQGLQFLFEYFSETQRNKGNFPGRFSGRQFSNSRSEMNVSTLELGDSALYLCASSSEGTGTNTEAFFGQGTRLTVV.

This clonotype appeared many times. This chain connects TRBV2 to TRBJ2-1; D gene ambiguous. There are 14 residues in the CDR3. Trimming pared 6 bases from V and 7 bases from J, leaving 16 bases between. Germline lookup yields CDR1 SNHLY and CDR2 FYNNEI. The CDR3 sequence is CASRGSILGNEQFF. The CDR3 nucleotides are TGTGCCAGCAGGGGGTCGATTCTAGGGAATGAGCAGTTCTTC.

This clonotype was seen many times. The V call is TRBV7-2, the J call TRBJ1-1; D not certain. CDR1 is SGHTA, CDR2 FQGNSA, per germline. V lost 1 base to trimming and J lost 3 bases, with 15 bases between them. The CDR3 extends over 16 amino acids. The chain's CDR3 is CASSLGGLGWDTEAFF. DNA for the CDR3: TGTGCCAGCAGCTTAGGGGGTTTGGGTTGGGACACTGAAGCTTTCTTT.

This clonotype was counted a few times. This chain joins TRBV2 and TRBJ2-7; perhaps TRBD2 as D (6 bases). The CDR3 is 14 residues long. Germline-derived CDR1 and CDR2 are SNHLY and FYNNEI. Trimming pared 3 bases from V and 4 bases from J, leaving 13 bases between. The CDR3 DNA reads as TGTGCCAGCAGTGACTCGGGAGTCCCTTACGAGCAGTACTTC. Protein: CASSDSGVPYEQYF.